This T cell receptor beta chain stems from a study of blood T cell repertoires in COVID-19. In this sample, this clone turned up once. This CDR3 spans 14 amino acids. The V gene lost 5 bases and the J gene lost 7 bases, with 15 bases spanning the gap. The germline V gene encodes CDR1 SGHNT and CDR2 YYREEE (reference sequence). This table comes from immunoSEQ multiplex PCR, and its TCRdb copy is limited to in-frame clones, with some not included. The sample lists fewer than 350,000 clones; around 90% were seen once. Sample: peripheral blood. The chain combines TRBV5-4 with TRBJ1-4, with D possibly TRBD1 on 5 matching bases. The sequence derives from a man aged 18 to 29 with active or convalescent COVID-19. The CDR3 coding sequence is TGTGCCAGCAGAAGTCAGGGAGGAGGTGAAAAACTGTTTTTT. It encodes CASRSQGGGEKLFF.